This TCR beta chain was found in a study of T cells in Graves' hyperthyroidism and ophthalmopathy. The hyperthyroidism was newly diagnosed and had lasted under 2 months; the patients were aged 18 to 65. The study excluded patients with uncontrolled infection, other autoimmune disease, pregnancy or lactation. Diagnoses rested on clinical symptoms, serum thyroxine and TRAb, thyroid ultrasound and orbital computed tomography. Details on this clonotype: Its antigen is currently unknown.

RNA transcripts provided the source from which TCR beta CDR3 regions were amplified. The primer set for the first-round RT-PCR of the TCR CDR3 was HTBI. TCRdb itself ran the multiplex PCR reads through MiXCR, one entry per CDR3 protein. The data contain around 800,000 distinct CDR3 sequences, 38% of them seen just once; the ten biggest clones take up 7.5% to 9.5%. The germline V gene has CDR1 SGHTA and CDR2 FQGNSA. V trimming: 2 bases; J trimming: 2 bases; junction bases outside the gene matches: 3. The CDR3 extends over 14 amino acids. Regarding the study as a whole: Ophthalmopathy onset followed model prediction by a median about six months.

The TCR sequence derives from a man between 18 and 29 years old with Graves' hyperthyroidism. The specimen was blood. This chain connects TRBV7-2 to TRBJ2-7; TRBD2 matches 7 bases. The CDR3 DNA reads as TGTGCCAGCAGCTTAATAGCGGGTGCCTACGAGCAGTACTTC. Its translation is CASSLIAGAYEQYF.